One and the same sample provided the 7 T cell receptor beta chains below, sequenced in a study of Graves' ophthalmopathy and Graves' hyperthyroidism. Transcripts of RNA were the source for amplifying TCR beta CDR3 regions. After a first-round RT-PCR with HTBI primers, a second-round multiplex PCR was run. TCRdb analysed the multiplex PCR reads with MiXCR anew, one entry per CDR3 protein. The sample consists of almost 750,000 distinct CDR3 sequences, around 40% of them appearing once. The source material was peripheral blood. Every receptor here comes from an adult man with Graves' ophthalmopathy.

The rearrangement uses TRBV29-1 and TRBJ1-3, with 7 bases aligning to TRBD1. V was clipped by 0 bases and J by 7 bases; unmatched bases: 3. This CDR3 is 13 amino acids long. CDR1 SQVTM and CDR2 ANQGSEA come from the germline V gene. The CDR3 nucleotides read TGCAGCGTTGAAGATGTCAGGGGGAACACCATATATTTT. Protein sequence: CSVEDVRGNTIYF.

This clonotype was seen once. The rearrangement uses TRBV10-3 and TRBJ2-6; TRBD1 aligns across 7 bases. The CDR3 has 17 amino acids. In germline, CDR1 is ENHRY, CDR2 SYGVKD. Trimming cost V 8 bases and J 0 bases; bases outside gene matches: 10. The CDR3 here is CAISQGNHFSGANVLTF. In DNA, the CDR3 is TGTGCCATCTCACAGGGGAACCACTTCTCTGGGGCCAACGTCCTGACTTTC.

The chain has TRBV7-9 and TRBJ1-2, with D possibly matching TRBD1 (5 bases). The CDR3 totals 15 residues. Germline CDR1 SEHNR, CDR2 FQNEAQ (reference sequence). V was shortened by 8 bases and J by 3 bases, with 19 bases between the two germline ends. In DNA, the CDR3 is TGTGCCAGCCAAGTAGGGCAGGGAAGGGACTATGGCTACACCTTC. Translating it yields CASQVGQGRDYGYTF.

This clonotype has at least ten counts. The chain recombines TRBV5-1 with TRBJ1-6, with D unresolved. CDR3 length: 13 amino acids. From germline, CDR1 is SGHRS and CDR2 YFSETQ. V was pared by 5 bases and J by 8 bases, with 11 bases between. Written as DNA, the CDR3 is TGCGCCAGCAGGGGTGACATGGATTCACCCCTCCACTTT. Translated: CASRGDMDSPLHF.

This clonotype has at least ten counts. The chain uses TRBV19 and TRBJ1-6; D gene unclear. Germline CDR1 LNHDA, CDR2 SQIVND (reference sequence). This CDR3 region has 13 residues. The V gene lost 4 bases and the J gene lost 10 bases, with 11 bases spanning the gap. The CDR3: CASSRVRGSPLHF. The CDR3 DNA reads TGTGCCAGTAGTAGGGTGCGAGGATCACCCCTCCACTTT.

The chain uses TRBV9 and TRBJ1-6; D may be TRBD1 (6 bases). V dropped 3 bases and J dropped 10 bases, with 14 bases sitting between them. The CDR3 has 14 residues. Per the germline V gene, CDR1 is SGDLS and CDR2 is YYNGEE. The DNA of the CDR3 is TGTGCCAGCAGCGGGGGGGGCGACAAATCACCCCTCCACTTT. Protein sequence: CASSGGGDKSPLHF.

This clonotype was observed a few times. Here the CDR3 DNA reads TGCAGTGCTAGGGGGTGGGACGATCAGCCCCAGCATTTT. Its protein product is CSARGWDDQPQHF. The chain couples TRBV20-1 to TRBJ1-5, with a tentative D call TRBD1 (5 bases). This CDR3 spans 13 amino acids. The ends were cut back, 3 bases at V and 5 bases at J, with 11 bases in the middle. CDR1 and CDR2 (germline): DFQATT, SNEGSKA (reference sequence).